This TCR beta chain originates from a study of OX40 agonist ivuxolimab in advanced cancers. Germline loops: CDR1 MDHEN, CDR2 SYDVKM. V was shortened by 10 bases and J by 1 base, with 10 bases between the two germline ends. The CDR3 consists of 12 residues. Some clones are missing from TCRdb's copy, which holds only in-frame ones; the method was immunoSEQ multiplex PCR. Of some 64,000 clones listed, roughly 89% are singletons. The study sampled blood at baseline, cycle 4 day 1, and cycle 7 day 1. With respect to this clone: Its target is unknown.

Study-wide results and limits: Patients who responded partially at 0.1-3.0 mg/kg showed clonal expansion ranking among the lowest. Averaging showed that CD8+ T cells had more expanded clones than CD4+ did.

The gene calls are TRBV28 and TRBJ1-1; no clear D. The clonotype was recovered from an adult with an advanced solid tumor such as melanoma, head and neck, liver or kidney cancer. Sequencing used CD4+ or CD8+ T cells sorted from blood, obtained in a trial of the OX40 agonist ivuxolimab. The CDR3: CATESQNTEAFF. The CDR3 DNA is TGTGCCACTGAAAGCCAGAACACTGAAGCTTTCTTT.